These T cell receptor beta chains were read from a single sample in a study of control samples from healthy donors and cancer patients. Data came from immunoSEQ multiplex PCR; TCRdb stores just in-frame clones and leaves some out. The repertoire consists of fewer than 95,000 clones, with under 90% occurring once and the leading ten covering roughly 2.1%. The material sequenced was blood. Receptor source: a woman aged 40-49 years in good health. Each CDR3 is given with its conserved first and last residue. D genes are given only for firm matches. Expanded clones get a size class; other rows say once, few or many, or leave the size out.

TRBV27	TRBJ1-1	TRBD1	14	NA	TGTGCCAGCAGTCCCAGGGGGAGGAACACTGAAGCTTTCTTT	CASSPRGRNTEAFF
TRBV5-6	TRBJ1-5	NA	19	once	TGTGCCAGCAGCTGGCGGGGGGACAAACACCTTTATAGCAATCAGCCCCAGCATTTT	CASSWRGDKHLYSNQPQHF
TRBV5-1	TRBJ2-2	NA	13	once	TGCGCCACTCCGGGGCAGGGCCCCGGGGAGCTGTTTTTT	CATPGQGPGELFF
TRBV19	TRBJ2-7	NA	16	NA	TGTGCCAGTAGTTTCAGCGTGGGGGGCGTCTCCTACGAGCAGTACTTC	CASSFSVGGVSYEQYF
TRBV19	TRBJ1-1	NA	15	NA	TGTGCCAGTATACACGCGAGAAGGGGCTTGGCTGAAGCTTTCTTT	CASIHARRGLAEAFF
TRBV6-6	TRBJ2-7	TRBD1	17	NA	TGTGCCAGCAGTCCCCCGGTTCAACAGGGGGTCTCCTACGAGCAGTACTTC	CASSPPVQQGVSYEQYF
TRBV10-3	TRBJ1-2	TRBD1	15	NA	TGTGCCATCAGTGGAGAGGAACAGGGGGACTATGGCTACACCTTC	CAISGEEQGDYGYTF
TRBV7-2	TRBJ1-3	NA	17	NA	TGTGCCAGCAGCAAAAGGGGTGGAGGGTACTCTGGAAACACCATATATTTT	CASSKRGGGYSGNTIYF
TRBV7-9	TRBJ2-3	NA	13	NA	TGTGCCAGCAGCTTTGGACAGACAGATACGCAGTATTTT	CASSFGQTDTQYF
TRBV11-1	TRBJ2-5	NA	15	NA	TGTGCCAGCAGCTCAGAGGAGAGGGGGGGAGAGACCCAGTACTTC	CASSSEERGGETQYF
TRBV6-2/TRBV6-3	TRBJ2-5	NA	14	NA	TGTGCCAGCAGTTATGGTGGAAGCGCCGAGACCCAGTACTTC	CASSYGGSAETQYF
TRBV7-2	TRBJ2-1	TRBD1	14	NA	TGTGCCAGCAGCCCGAGGGACAGCTACAATGAGCAGTTCTTC	CASSPRDSYNEQFF
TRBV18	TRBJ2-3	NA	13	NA	TGTGCCAGCTCAGACGACAGCACAGATACGCAGTATTTT	CASSDDSTDTQYF
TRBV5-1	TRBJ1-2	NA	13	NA	TGCGCCAGCAGCTCCAACAGGGACTATGGCTACACCTTC	CASSSNRDYGYTF
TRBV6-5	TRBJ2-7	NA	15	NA	TGTGCCAGCAGGCCCTCGGGGACGTTCTCCTACGAGCAGTACTTC	CASRPSGTFSYEQYF
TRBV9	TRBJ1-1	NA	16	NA	TGTGCCAGCAGCCCCTCAGGGGCAACGGGGGCTTCTGAAGCTTTCTTT	CASSPSGATGASEAFF
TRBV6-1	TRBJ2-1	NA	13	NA	TGTGCCAGCAGTGAAGCTTGGGGGGCAGGGCAGTTCTTC	CASSEAWGAGQFF
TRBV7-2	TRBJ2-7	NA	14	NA	TGTGCCAGCAGCTACGGGACACATTCCTACGAGCAGTACTTC	CASSYGTHSYEQYF
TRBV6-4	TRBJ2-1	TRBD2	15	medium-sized	TGTGCCAGCAGTGATACTAGCGGGGGGGCCAATGAGCAGTTCTTC	CASSDTSGGANEQFF
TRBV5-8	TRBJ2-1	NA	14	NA	TGTGCCAGCAGCTTGGGGGGCTGGCCGTTTGAGCAGTTCTTC	CASSLGGWPFEQFF
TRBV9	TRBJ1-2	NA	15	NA	TGTGCCAGCAGCGTAAATCGAGGATCTGACTATGGCTACACCTTC	CASSVNRGSDYGYTF
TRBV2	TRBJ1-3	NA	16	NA	TGTGCCAGCAGTGAACGCCGACTTTTTATCGGAAACACCATATATTTT	CASSERRLFIGNTIYF
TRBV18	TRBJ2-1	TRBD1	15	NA	TGTGCCAGCTCGCCAAGACAGGGGCTGTACAATGAGCAGTTCTTC	CASSPRQGLYNEQFF
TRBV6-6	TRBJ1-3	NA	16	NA	TGTGCCAGCAGTAACCGGGCGGACAGCACTGGAAACACCATATATTTT	CASSNRADSTGNTIYF
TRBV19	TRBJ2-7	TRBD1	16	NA	TGTGCCAGTAGTATGGGGGGCGCGGGACAGGTCTACGAGCAGTACTTC	CASSMGGAGQVYEQYF
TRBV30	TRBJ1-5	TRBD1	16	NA	TGTGCCTGGAGTGTAAGGGGGGACAGGGGCGGGCAGCCCCAGCATTTT	CAWSVRGDRGGQPQHF
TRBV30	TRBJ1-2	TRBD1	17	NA	TGTGCCTGGAGTTCGGGACAGGGTGAAATGAGTAACTATGGCTACACCTTC	CAWSSGQGEMSNYGYTF
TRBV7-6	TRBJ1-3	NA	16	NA	TGTGCCAGCAGCCCCCGATATATGAATTCTGGAAACACCATATATTTT	CASSPRYMNSGNTIYF
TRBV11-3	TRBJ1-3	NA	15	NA	TGTGCCAGCAGCGTTCAAGTTCAATCTGGAAACACCATATATTTT	CASSVQVQSGNTIYF
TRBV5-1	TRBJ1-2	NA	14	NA	TGCGCCAGCAGCTTGGGGACAGAAGGCTATGGCTACACCTTC	CASSLGTEGYGYTF
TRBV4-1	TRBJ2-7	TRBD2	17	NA	TGCGCCAGCAGCCAAGATGTGCGCGGGGGAACCTCCTACGAGCAGTACTTC	CASSQDVRGGTSYEQYF
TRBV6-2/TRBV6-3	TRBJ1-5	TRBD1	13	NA	TGTGCCAGCAGTGGACAGGGCGATCAGCCCCAGCATTTT	CASSGQGDQPQHF
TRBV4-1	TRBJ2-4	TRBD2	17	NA	TGCGCCAGCAGCCACCTATGGACTAGCGGGGGGCATCCCATTCAGTACTTC	CASSHLWTSGGHPIQYF